This is a list of T cell receptor beta chains from one sample in a study of cytomegalovirus exposure and HLA in healthy donors. TCRdb's table, derived via immunoSEQ multiplex PCR, lists solely in-frame clones and lacks some. This table holds some 78,000 clones, 80% found once. The sample comprised PBMCs. Source of these receptors: a woman in her 50s in good health and CMV-seropositive. CDR3s include the opening cysteine and the closing phenylalanine or tryptophan. Fields, in order: V gene, J gene, CDR3 protein.

TRBV6-7,TRBJ2-6,CASLPPPVHSGANVLTF
TRBV2,TRBJ1-1,CASSGHLNTEAFF
TRBV18,TRBJ2-2,CASSLKRGQRTGELFF
TRBV6-1,TRBJ1-1,CASGRDMNTEAFF
TRBV7-9,TRBJ1-6,CSSSYIPGQRNSPLHF
TRBV2,TRBJ2-6,CASSYRGPSSGANVLTF
TRBV7-9,TRBJ1-2,CSSSPKESGYTF
TRBV4-1,TRBJ1-1,CASSRATGPTEAFF
TRBV7-8,TRBJ1-1,CASRRGGRTEAFF
TRBV19,TRBJ1-2,CASSLPGDSRRYGYTF
TRBV29-1,TRBJ1-2,CSVGRNYGYTF
TRBV9,TRBJ2-6,CASSGSGSGANVLTF
TRBV6-6,TRBJ1-4,CASIGSGMSEKLFF
TRBV2,TRBJ2-1,CASSESQGAYEQFF
TRBV21-1,TRBJ1-5,CASSNAQTHQPQHF
TRBV7-3,TRBJ1-1,CASSGSRGASEAFF
TRBV1,TRBJ2-1,CTSSPRLAGGQFF
TRBV5-1,TRBJ1-1,CASSSQTANTEAFF
TRBV10-3,TRBJ1-5,CATRGGGGNNQPQHF
TRBV5-6,TRBJ2-2,CASSIYQGAMNTGELFF